This passage covers 21 T cell receptor beta chains from one sample sequenced in a study of blood T cell repertoires in COVID-19. Assay used: immunoSEQ multiplex PCR; TCRdb lists only in-frame clones, some missing. The repertoire has about 200,000 clones, approximately 90% of them found once; the top ten carry 0.5% to 0.65%. Sequenced: peripheral blood. The receptors shown here come from a man aged 50 or older with acute or convalescent COVID-19.

The rearrangement links TRBV7-3 to TRBJ2-2; 9 bases are shared with TRBD2. Unmatched junction bases numbered 6, after V lost 5 bases and J lost 5 bases. The CDR3 contains 15 residues. Germline V gives CDR1 SGHTA, CDR2 FQGTGA. CDR3 in DNA: TGTGCCAGCAGCCTTAGCGGGGGTTGGACCGGGGAGCTGTTTTTT. It specifies CASSLSGGWTGELFF.

The rearrangement links TRBV5-1 to TRBJ1-1; 12 positions match TRBD1. The length of the CDR3 is 13 residues. With V trimmed by 4 bases and J by 14 bases, 9 bases remained unmatched. Germline values: CDR1 SGHRS, CDR2 YFSETQ. The CDR3 spells CASSPGTGGGLFF. The CDR3 DNA sequence: TGCGCCAGCAGCCCCGGGACAGGGGGCGGGCTATTCTTT.

The chain is built from TRBV6-2 or TRBV6-3 and TRBJ2-1; TRBD2 matches 11 bases. V trimming: 6 bases; J trimming: 10 bases; junction bases outside the gene matches: 17. Germline V CDR1 and CDR2: MNHEY, SVGEGT. The CDR3 is 17 residues long. The CDR3 loop is CASSQILAGGADGEQFF. CDR3 DNA: TGTGCCAGCAGCCAAATCCTAGCGGGGGGCGCCGACGGGGAGCAGTTCTTC.

Points on this clone: The junction differs from germline at one of its ends, possibly a read error. This chain uses TRBV27 with TRBJ2-3; possibly TRBD1 for D (6 bases). Germline V gene sequence: CDR1 MNHEY, CDR2 SMNVEV (reference sequence). The CDR3 is made up of 14 amino acids. The CDR3 sequence: CASSFPQGGATLSF. The CDR3 coding sequence is TGTGCCAGCAGTTTTCCACAGGGCGGCGCTACACTCTCCTTT.

The chain links TRBV30 to TRBJ2-7; 8 bases map to TRBD2. With 0 bases clipped from V and 2 bases from J, the junction kept 9 bases outside the gene matches. CDR1 and CDR2 (germline): GTSNPN, SVGIG (reference sequence). The CDR3 contains 16 residues. CDR3 DNA sequence: TGTGCCTGGAGTGTACAATGGCTAGCGGGTCCCTACGAGCAGTACTTC. This sequence encodes CAWSVQWLAGPYEQYF. The whole variable domain, remainder taken from reference TRBV30 and TRBJ2-7, is SQTIHQWPATLVQPVGSPLSLECTVEGTSNPNLYWYRQAAGRGLQLLFYSVGIGQISSEVPQNLSASRPQDRQFILSSKKLLLSDSGFYLCAWSVQWLAGPYEQYFGPGTRLTVT.

This chain uses TRBV21-1 with TRBJ1-5. TRBV21-1 constitutes a pseudogene. The CDR3 sequence is 18 residues long. The CDR3 protein is CASSLGGRITYSNQPQHF. The CDR3, as DNA: TGTGCCAGCTCCTTAGGAGGGAGGATCACTTATAGCAATCAGCCCCAGCATTTT.

The rearrangement joins TRBV18 to TRBJ1-1; 7 bases agree with TRBD1. The CDR3 has 13 amino acids. V shed 0 bases and J 8 bases; nucleotides not matched to a gene: 3. The germline V gene encodes CDR1 KGHSH and CDR2 LQKENI. The DNA for the CDR3 is TGTGCCAGCTCACCACCTAACAGGGGCGAAGCTTTCTTT. Amino acids: CASSPPNRGEAFF.

The CDR3, as DNA: TGTGCCAGCAGTCAACACAGCCCGACAGGAACAGATAATTCACCCCTCCACTTT. This sequence encodes CASSQHSPTGTDNSPLHF. The chain carries TRBV27 and TRBJ1-6; D might be TRBD1 (6 bases). The CDR3 runs to 18 residues. V was trimmed by 5 bases and J by 5 bases, leaving 22 bases between them. Per germline, CDR1 MNHEY and CDR2 SMNVEV (reference sequence).

This clone has a single count. The rearrangement joins TRBV2 to TRBJ2-7; TRBD1 aligns across 7 bases. V dropped 4 bases and J dropped 2; count of bases not matched to a gene: 8. The length of the CDR3 is 15 residues. CDR1 is SNHLY, CDR2 FYNNEI, per germline. The CDR3 nucleotides read TGTGCCAGCAGTGGGATGAGGACAGGAGCCTACGAGCAGTACTTC. Its translation: CASSGMRTGAYEQYF. The full variable domain, with the rest looked up from reference TRBV2 and TRBJ2-7, is EPEVTQTPSHQVTQMGQEVILRCVPISNHLYFYWYRQILGQKVEFLVSFYNNEISEKSEIFDDQFSVERPDGSNFTLKIRSTKLEDSAMYFCASSGMRTGAYEQYFGPGTRLTVT.

The chain links TRBV29-1 to TRBJ2-3; 11 nucleotides agree with TRBD2. V lost 7 bases, J lost 0 bases, and 15 bases stayed unmatched. Germline V gene data show CDR1 as SQVTM and CDR2 as ANQGSEA. CDR3 length: 18 residues. In DNA, the CDR3 is TGCAGCGGCTTCGGACTAGCGGGTGAACAAGTTAGCACAGATACGCAGTATTTT. This sequence encodes CSGFGLAGEQVSTDTQYF.

The rearrangement links TRBV27 to TRBJ1-6, with a possible D match to TRBD1 (5 bases). The V and J ends lost 7 bases and 6 bases respectively, with 19 bases between them. The CDR3 runs 16 residues. CDR1 and CDR2 from the germline V gene are MNHEY and SMNVEV (reference sequence). CDR3 in amino acids: CASTHLGGGSNSPLHF. CDR3 nucleotide sequence: TGTGCCAGCACTCACCTGGGGGGGGGTAGTAATTCACCCCTCCACTTT.

This chain connects TRBV4-1 to TRBJ1-5; 7 bases line up with TRBD1. Germline CDR1 and CDR2: MGHRA and YSYEKL. V lost 3 bases, J lost 2 bases, and 7 bases stayed unmatched. The CDR3 spans 16 residues. The CDR3 reads CASSQTGMVGNQPQHF. The DNA of the CDR3 is TGCGCCAGCAGCCAGACAGGGATGGTAGGCAATCAGCCCCAGCATTTT.

The chain has TRBV5-1 and TRBJ2-7, with TRBD1 as a possible D gene (5 bases). The length of the CDR3 is 15 residues. The germline V gene encodes CDR1 SGHRS and CDR2 YFSETQ. The V and J ends lost 3 bases and 6 bases respectively, with 19 bases between them. The CDR3 coding sequence is TGCGCCAGCAGCTCCACGGCAGGGTCCAGAGGCGAGCAGTACTTC. Amino acid sequence: CASSSTAGSRGEQYF.

This clone has a single count. V usage is TRBV19 and J usage is TRBJ1-3; TRBD1 might be the D (6 bases). Germline loops: CDR1 LNHDA, CDR2 SQIVND (reference sequence). The V end was cut by 3 bases, the J end by 0 bases, with 9 bases between. The CDR3 is made up of 15 amino acids. The DNA for the CDR3 is TGTGCCAGTAGTATTACAGGGATCTCTGGAAACACCATATATTTT. It specifies CASSITGISGNTIYF.

The chain couples TRBV7-2 to TRBJ2-5; the D gene is possibly TRBD1 (7 bases). Germline V gene lookup returns CDR1 SGHTA and CDR2 FQGNSA. V was trimmed by 5 bases and J by 0 bases, leaving 16 bases between them. The CDR3 sequence is 16 residues long. The CDR3 bases are TGTGCCAGCAGCCCTAGGGCAGGGGGGAACCAAGAGACCCAGTACTTC. It encodes CASSPRAGGNQETQYF. Full variable domain (rest looked up from reference TRBV7-2 and TRBJ2-5): GAGVSQSPSNKVTEKGKDVELRCDPISGHTALYWYRQSLGQGLEFLIYFQGNSAPDKSGLPSDRFSAERTGGSVSTLTIQRTQQEDSAVYLCASSPRAGGNQETQYFGPGTRLLVL.

This sequence joins TRBV19 and TRBJ2-7, with TRBD2 matching over 7 bases. Germline values: CDR1 LNHDA, CDR2 SQIVND (reference sequence). V lost 5 bases to trimming and J lost 3 bases; unmatched junction nucleotides: 16. The CDR3 is 17 amino acids. This CDR3 is CASSSAQGGELVYEQYF. CDR3 coding DNA: TGTGCCAGTAGTTCAGCCCAGGGAGGGGAGCTGGTCTACGAGCAGTACTTC.

CDR3 bases: TGTGCCAGCACTCCAGCGGGGCAAGAGACCCAGTACTTC. Its protein is CASTPAGQETQYF. This chain connects TRBV28 to TRBJ2-5; 7 bases fit TRBD2. With V trimmed by 7 bases and J by 2 bases, 4 bases remained unmatched. Germline loops: CDR1 MDHEN, CDR2 SYDVKM. CDR3 length: 13 amino acids.

The chain carries TRBV27 and TRBJ1-5; D uncertain. Trimming removed 2 bases from V and 7 bases from J, with 9 bases in between. CDR1 MNHEY and CDR2 SMNVEV come from the germline V gene (reference sequence). This CDR3 is 13 amino acids long. The CDR3 DNA is TGTGCCAGCAGTTTAGAGGTAGGCCAGCCCCAGCATTTT. Translating gives CASSLEVGQPQHF.

In DNA form, the CDR3 reads TGTGCCAGCAGTACTCAGGGGGCAGGGGGAAACACCATATATTTT. Translation gives CASSTQGAGGNTIYF. The rearrangement uses TRBV28 and TRBJ1-3, with 8 bases aligning to TRBD1. The CDR3 runs to 15 residues. The V gene end was trimmed by 5 bases and the J gene end by 4 bases; junction bases not matched to a gene: 7. The V gene's germline CDR1 is MDHEN and CDR2 SYDVKM.

This clone was counted once. This rearrangement joins TRBV19 to TRBJ2-2, with D tentatively TRBD1 (5 bases). Between the trimmed V and J ends, which lost 3 bases and 6 bases, there was a span of 17 bases. There are 16 residues in the CDR3. Germline CDR1 reads LNHDA; CDR2 reads SQIVND (reference sequence). For the CDR3, the DNA is TGTGCCAGTAGTATTAGGCAGGGTGTGTCGGCCGGGGAGCTGTTTTTT. Its translation is CASSIRQGVSAGELFF.

The genes are TRBV28 and TRBJ2-7; D is uncertain. The CDR3 sequence is 13 residues long. Germline V lookup: CDR1 MDHEN, CDR2 SYDVKM. Trimming stripped 6 bases from V and 2 bases from J, with 11 bases between. CDR3: CASSPPATYEQYF. The CDR3 DNA sequence: TGTGCCAGCAGCCCCCCCGCTACCTACGAGCAGTACTTC.